These 28 T cell receptor beta chains share one sample of origin, sequenced in a study of T cells in Graves' hyperthyroidism and ophthalmopathy. RNA transcripts were the template for amplifying TCR beta CDR3 regions. The HTBI set primed first-round TCR CDR3 RT-PCR. TCRdb re-called the multiplex PCR reads through MiXCR, storing one row per CDR3 protein. Of around 620,000 distinct CDR3 sequences in the sample, about 17% were seen once. The sample consisted of blood. These receptors were obtained from a woman aged 30 to 39 with Graves' hyperthyroidism.

The V call is TRBV10-2, the J call TRBJ2-1, with D perhaps matching TRBD1 or TRBD2 (7 bases each). This CDR3 spans 21 amino acids. V was trimmed by 7 bases and J by 0 bases, leaving 31 bases between them. Looked up from germline, CDR1 is WSHSY and CDR2 is SAAADI. CDR3 loop: CASIINRGRGLLLSSYNEQFF. Here the CDR3 DNA reads TGCGCCAGCATTATTAACAGGGGTCGGGGACTACTACTAAGCTCCTACAATGAGCAGTTCTTC.

This chain connects TRBV28 to TRBJ2-2, with D possibly being TRBD2 (5 bases). The ends were cut back, 1 base at V and 2 bases at J, with 11 bases in the middle. Germline values: CDR1 MDHEN, CDR2 SYDVKM. There are 16 residues in the CDR3. The CDR3 protein is CASSLLGGSNTGELFF. The CDR3 coding sequence is TGTGCCAGCAGTTTATTGGGTGGGAGTAACACCGGGGAGCTGTTTTTT. The full variable domain, its missing parts supplied by reference TRBV28 and TRBJ2-2, is DVKVTQSSRYLVKRTGEKVFLECVQDMDHENMFWYRQDPGLGLRLIYFSYDVKMKEKGDIPEGYSVSREKKERFSLILESASTNQTSMYLCASSLLGGSNTGELFFGEGSRLTVL.

Ten or more counts support this clonotype. As DNA, the CDR3 is TGTGCCAGCAGCGAACTTGGAGCGGGCGATGAGCAGTTCTTC. Translated: CASSELGAGDEQFF. The chain couples TRBV7-6 to TRBJ2-1; D may be TRBD2 (6 bases). The CDR3 is 14 residues long. V was cut by 5 bases and J by 8 bases, with 16 bases left in between. Germline lookup yields CDR1 SGHVS and CDR2 FNYEAQ.

In the case of this clonotype: This clone may be a read error of a much larger clone one base away. The rearrangement joins TRBV6-1 to TRBJ1-1; a possible D gene is TRBD1 (5 bases). CDR3 length: 14 residues. The V gene's germline CDR1 is MNHNS and CDR2 SASEGT. CDR3 residues: CASRWDWANAEAFF. For the CDR3, the DNA is TGTGCCAGCAGGTGGGACTGGGCGAACGCTGAAGCTTTCTTT.

This clonotype was detected a few times. The chain employs TRBV20-1 and TRBJ1-3; D not certain. Trimming left V 5 bases short and J 0 bases short, with 11 bases between. Germline V gene sequence: CDR1 DFQATT, CDR2 SNEGSKA (reference sequence). The CDR3 sequence is 14 residues long. In DNA form, the CDR3 reads TGCAGTGCTTCCCCCTTTTACTCTGGAAACACCATATATTTT. Amino acids: CSASPFYSGNTIYF.

The chain links TRBV6-4 to TRBJ2-3; D possibly corresponds to TRBD2 (6 bases). Trimming left V 3 bases short and J 0 bases short, with 16 bases between. Germline values: CDR1 MRHNA, CDR2 SNTAGT. This CDR3 contains 17 residues. The CDR3 DNA sequence: TGTGCCAGCAGTGATGTCTCGGGAGCTTCCAGCACAGATACGCAGTATTTT. Translated, it gives CASSDVSGASSTDTQYF.

About this clonotype itself: A much larger clone lies a single base off, so this may be a read error. The chain is built from TRBV7-9 and TRBJ2-1; tentative D call: TRBD2 (6 bases). Germline values: CDR1 SEHNR, CDR2 FQNEAQ (reference sequence). This CDR3 has 12 amino acids. CDR3 sequence reads: CASSSGVGEQSF. CDR3 coding DNA: TGTGCCAGCAGCTCGGGGGTAGGTGAGCAGTCCTTC.

Ten or more counts support this clonotype. This chain connects TRBV12-3 or TRBV12-4 to TRBJ2-3; D is undetermined. Trimming took 3 bases from V and 6 from J, leaving 7 bases between them. This CDR3 is 12 amino acids long. This CDR3 reads CASSFHADTQYF. The CDR3 DNA reads TGTGCCAGCAGTTTTCACGCCGATACGCAGTATTTT.

The chain uses TRBV27 and TRBJ1-3; possibly TRBD1 for D (6 bases). There are 15 residues in the CDR3. Trimming shortened V by 2 bases and J by 3 bases, and 11 bases separated the two germline ends. Germline lookup yields CDR1 MNHEY and CDR2 SMNVEV (reference sequence). The DNA of the CDR3 is TGTGCCAGCAGTTTAAACGCGGACAGTGGAAACACCATATATTTT. It codes for CASSLNADSGNTIYF.

V and J are TRBV7-9 and TRBJ1-3; no clear D. Germline CDR1 is SEHNR and CDR2 is FQNEAQ (reference sequence). The CDR3 contains 13 residues. V was cut by 1 base and J by 4 bases, with 5 bases left in between. The CDR3, as DNA: TGTGCCAGCAGCTTAGAGTCGGGAAACACCATATATTTT. It translates to CASSLESGNTIYF.

This clonotype came up many times. The chain uses TRBV12-3 or TRBV12-4 and TRBJ2-1, with D tentatively TRBD1 (6 bases). There are 16 residues in the CDR3. V was trimmed by 4 bases and J by 4 bases, leaving 17 bases between them. The CDR3 DNA reads TGTGCCAGCAGTTCAACCAGGGGTCCCTCATACAATGAGCAGTTCTTC. It specifies CASSSTRGPSYNEQFF.

V and J are TRBV20-1 and TRBJ2-1; 11 bases align to TRBD2. Germline V gives CDR1 DFQATT, CDR2 SNEGSKA (reference sequence). The CDR3 extends over 15 amino acids. After removal of 3 bases from V and 7 bases from J, the junction contained 8 bases not matched to a gene. CDR3 in amino acids: CSASSGTSGKNEQFF. CDR3 DNA sequence: TGCAGTGCTAGCTCCGGGACTAGCGGTAAAAATGAGCAGTTCTTC.

This clonotype was detected ten times or more. The chain is built from TRBV29-1 and TRBJ2-1, with D perhaps matching TRBD1 (6 bases). Germline loops: CDR1 SQVTM, CDR2 ANQGSEA. This CDR3 contains 12 residues. V gave up 6 bases and J gave up 5 bases, with 11 bases separating them. CDR3 sequence: CSVKQGNNEQFF. CDR3 bases: TGCAGCGTGAAACAGGGTAACAATGAGCAGTTCTTC.

This clonotype was seen more than once but under ten times. The chain combines TRBV11-3 with TRBJ2-2; tentative D call: TRBD2 (6 bases). Germline CDR1 reads SGHNT; CDR2 reads YENEEA. V was pared by 5 bases and J by 8 bases, with 6 bases between. The CDR3 contains 11 residues. The CDR3 DNA is TGTGCCAGCAGCGGGGGGGGGGAGCTGTTTTTT. It specifies CASSGGGELFF.

This clonotype came up a few times. This chain joins TRBV28 and TRBJ2-3; D uncertain. The V end was cut by 5 bases, the J end by 0 bases, with 24 bases between. In germline, CDR1 is MDHEN, CDR2 SYDVKM. The CDR3 consists of 19 residues. The DNA for the CDR3 is TGTGCCAGCAGTAGTTTTGGCAGGTGGCGCGTGTCTAGCACAGATACGCAGTATTTT. Translated, it gives CASSSFGRWRVSSTDTQYF.

The table lists this clonotype with a few counts. This chain links TRBV7-9 with TRBJ2-7; D not certain. Germline V CDR1 and CDR2: SEHNR, FQNEAQ (reference sequence). The V end lost 4 bases, the J end lost 7 bases, and 20 bases lay between the germline ends. This CDR3 has 15 amino acids. CDR3 nucleotides: TGTGCCAGCAGCTCGCCTAAGCTAGGTACCGATGAGCAGTACTTC. Translation gives CASSSPKLGTDEQYF. Variable domain in full (rest from reference TRBV7-9 and TRBJ2-7): DTGVSQNPRHKITKRGQNVTFRCDPISEHNRLYWYRQTLGQGPEFLTYFQNEAQLEKSRLLSDRFSAERPKGSFSTLEIQRTEQGDSAMYLCASSSPKLGTDEQYFGPGTRLTVT.

The chain combines TRBV6-1 with TRBJ1-5; tentatively, D is TRBD1 (6 bases). CDR3 length: 15 amino acids. Germline V gene data show CDR1 as MNHNS and CDR2 as SASEGT. Trimming stripped 5 bases from V and 6 bases from J, with 17 bases between. CDR3 sequence reads: CASSYLMGGLQPQHF. In DNA, the CDR3 is TGTGCCAGCAGTTATCTTATGGGGGGGCTTCAGCCCCAGCATTTT.

The chain links TRBV4-1 to TRBJ2-7; D uncertain. The CDR3 is 13 amino acids. Trimming took off 4 bases at V and 7 bases at J, with 14 bases between the two ends. CDR1 is MGHRA, CDR2 YSYEKL, per germline. Here the CDR3 reads CASSLGFAMEQYF. For the CDR3, the DNA is TGCGCCAGCAGCCTGGGGTTCGCCATGGAGCAGTACTTC.

Notes on this clonotype: At one of its ends the junction is not consistent with the germline gene, which may arise from a read error. V usage is TRBV3-1 and J usage is TRBJ1-4; D is uncertain. Per germline, CDR1 LGHDT and CDR2 YNNKEL (reference sequence). The CDR3 length is 14 residues. For the CDR3, the DNA is TGTGCCAGCAGCCAATATGAAGGGAATGAAAAACTGCTTTTT. Its protein is CASSQYEGNEKLLF.

As for this clonotype: At one end the junction does not follow the germline gene, possibly because of a read error. The genes are TRBV25-1 and TRBJ2-5, with D hard to call. The CDR3 loop spans 13 amino acids. Per the germline V gene, CDR1 is MGHDK and CDR2 is SYGVNS. The CDR3 is CASSLGGPQTQYF. The CDR3 nucleotides read TGTGCCAGCAGCTTGGGCGGCCCGCAGACTCAGTACTTC.

This clonotype was counted only a few times. This rearrangement joins TRBV5-8 to TRBJ2-7, with 9 bases that match TRBD2. J was trimmed by 0 bases and V by 5 bases; bases with no gene match: 15. The germline gives CDR1 SGHTS, CDR2 YDEGEE. This CDR3 spans 18 amino acids. The CDR3 sequence is CASSYGGGLAGPSYEQYF. CDR3 coding DNA: TGTGCCAGCAGTTACGGAGGGGGGCTAGCGGGGCCCTCCTACGAGCAGTACTTC.

This clonotype was counted a few times. The chain is built from TRBV29-1 and TRBJ2-5; D not certain. The V and J ends lost 0 bases and 2 bases respectively, with 16 bases between them. CDR1 is SQVTM, CDR2 ANQGSEA, per germline. CDR3 length: 16 residues. CDR3 DNA sequence: TGCAGCGTTGAAGACCCCGAGGATGGAAGACAAGAGACCCAGTACTTC. As protein: CSVEDPEDGRQETQYF.

This clonotype was counted at least ten times. The chain carries TRBV12-3 or TRBV12-4 and TRBJ2-3; TRBD2 matches at 16 bases. This CDR3 contains 20 residues. V gave up 1 base and J gave up 1 base; unmatched junction bases: 8. CDR3 in amino acids: CASSLVLGLAGGGGTDTQYF. Written as DNA, the CDR3 is TGTGCCAGCAGTTTAGTATTGGGACTAGCGGGAGGGGGGGGCACAGATACGCAGTATTTT.

This clonotype was counted between two and nine times. V and J are TRBV19 and TRBJ1-5; no clear D gene. V gave up 3 bases and J gave up 5 bases, with 8 bases separating them. CDR3 length: 13 residues. Germline V CDR1 and CDR2: LNHDA, SQIVND (reference sequence). The CDR3 sequence is CASSMLRDQPQHF. In DNA, the CDR3 is TGTGCCAGTAGTATGTTAAGGGATCAGCCCCAGCATTTT.

This clonotype has ten or more counts. The rearrangement joins TRBV18 to TRBJ2-7; 7 bases are a match to TRBD2. The V gene end was trimmed by 0 bases and the J gene end by 3 bases; junction bases not matched to a gene: 8. This CDR3 region has 16 residues. CDR1 is KGHSH and CDR2 is LQKENI in the germline V gene. The CDR3 is CASSPPGRAGVYEQYF. The CDR3 nucleotides read TGTGCCAGCTCACCACCGGGGAGGGCTGGAGTCTACGAGCAGTACTTC. Based on the CDR3 plus reference TRBV18 and TRBJ2-7, the full variable domain is NAGVMQNPRHLVRRRGQEARLRCSPMKGHSHVYWYRQLPEEGLKFMVYLQKENIIDESGMPKERFSAEFPKEGPSILRIQQVVRGDSAAYFCASSPPGRAGVYEQYFGPGTRLTVT.

This clonotype was seen a handful of times. CDR3 region: CASSSTFTGNSPLHF. The CDR3 DNA reads TGTGCCAGCAGTTCCACGTTTACAGGGAATTCACCCCTCCACTTT. The genes are TRBV7-8 and TRBJ1-6, with a tentative D call TRBD1 (6 bases). Germline V gene sequence: CDR1 SGHVS, CDR2 FQNEAQ. The CDR3 length is 15 residues. V was clipped by 6 bases and J by 7 bases, with 16 bases between them.

In this sample, this clonotype turned up many times. This chain connects TRBV28 to TRBJ2-7; a possible D gene is TRBD2 (6 bases). The CDR3 has 15 amino acids. Germline V lookup: CDR1 MDHEN, CDR2 SYDVKM. Deletions cut 7 bases from V and 6 bases from J, with 22 bases between. CDR3 loop: CASNGGGRWGVEQYF. The DNA of the CDR3 is TGTGCCAGCAATGGGGGAGGCAGGTGGGGTGTCGAGCAGTACTTC.

In its sample, this clonotype was seen many times. J is TRBJ2-7 and V is TRBV11-2; 8 bases line up with TRBD1. CDR1 SGHAT and CDR2 FQNNGV come from the germline V gene. This CDR3 comprises 15 residues. Unmatched junction bases numbered 8, after V lost 5 bases and J lost 2 bases. The CDR3 protein is CASSDPGQAAYEQYF. CDR3 DNA: TGTGCCAGCAGCGATCCGGGACAGGCAGCCTACGAGCAGTACTTC.